The clone carrying this TCR beta chain was observed once. This entry is derived from a study of PD-L1 blockade in urothelial cancer. The germline V gene encodes CDR1 LNHDA and CDR2 SQIVND (reference sequence). The ends were cut back, 4 bases at V and 6 bases at J, with 19 bases in the middle. The CDR3 is 16 residues long. Profiling relied on immunoSEQ multiplex PCR, and the TCRdb table lists in-frame clones only, not all of them. The sample carries under 35,000 clones, about 90% recorded once. Specimen: PBMCs, collected around atezolizumab (anti-PD-L1) treatment. The clonotype originates from a man over 45 with urothelial cancer. The rearrangement joins TRBV19 to TRBJ1-5; D gene uncertain. The CDR3 loop reads CASSTRSEGSGQPQHF. The DNA of the CDR3 is TGTGCCAGTAGTACCCGCTCGGAGGGATCGGGTCAGCCCCAGCATTTT.